Listed below are T cell receptor beta chains from one sample, sequenced in a study of beta chain features in type 1 diabetes. Here immunoSEQ multiplex PCR was the method, and the copy in TCRdb shows in-frame clones only, minus some. The table includes 95,000 to 110,000 clones, 28% detected once. Source material: central memory CD4+ T cells from blood. The source of these receptors is a woman aged 18-35 years with type 1 diabetes. The CDR3 runs from the conserved cysteine through the conserved F or W. The order of the fields is CDR3 length, V gene, CDR3 protein.

CDR3 length: 16; V gene: TRBV28; CDR3 protein: CASRSGGVSSYNEQFF
CDR3 length: 14; V gene: TRBV28; CDR3 protein: CASRRTASNYGYTF
CDR3 length: 17; V gene: TRBV28; CDR3 protein: CASSLGGTSGGKDEQFF
CDR3 length: 16; V gene: TRBV14; CDR3 protein: CASSPGQGLAKNIQYF
CDR3 length: 15; V gene: TRBV30; CDR3 protein: CAWNGAGGLYNEQFF
CDR3 length: 15; V gene: TRBV7-2; CDR3 protein: CASSPGRVAKNIQYF
CDR3 length: 15; V gene: TRBV6-1; CDR3 protein: CASRGRLADLYEQYF
CDR3 length: 14; V gene: TRBV19; CDR3 protein: CASNQGAGANVLTF
CDR3 length: 13; V gene: TRBV19; CDR3 protein: CASSESSYNEQFF
CDR3 length: 14; V gene: TRBV29-1; CDR3 protein: CSARAGLAEGTQYF
CDR3 length: 13; V gene: TRBV11-2; CDR3 protein: CASSPDKIYGYTF
CDR3 length: 14; V gene: TRBV10-2; CDR3 protein: CASSVSRPLDTQYF
CDR3 length: 14; V gene: TRBV10-3; CDR3 protein: CAISKGQMNTEAFF
CDR3 length: 15; V gene: TRBV29-1; CDR3 protein: CSVDPSTGRNTEAFF
CDR3 length: 18; V gene: TRBV11-2; CDR3 protein: CASSLRQGASFSTDTQYF
CDR3 length: 17; V gene: TRBV30; CDR3 protein: CAWAPGQGAQSNQPQHF
CDR3 length: 15; V gene: TRBV5-1; CDR3 protein: CASSLGGGSGNEQFF
CDR3 length: 15; V gene: TRBV18; CDR3 protein: CASSPIAGGPHEQYF
CDR3 length: 14; V gene: TRBV5-6; CDR3 protein: CASSGQGTNYGYTF
CDR3 length: 13; V gene: TRBV28; CDR3 protein: CASSPGQPRGYTF
CDR3 length: 12; V gene: TRBV2; CDR3 protein: CASSDANQPQHF
CDR3 length: 12; V gene: TRBV2; CDR3 protein: CASSLAGGELFF
CDR3 length: 13; V gene: TRBV30; CDR3 protein: CAWSVGGDTEAFF
CDR3 length: 13; V gene: TRBV19; CDR3 protein: CASSPRGEEGYTF
CDR3 length: 16; V gene: TRBV7-8; CDR3 protein: CASSSLSGYSYNEQFF
CDR3 length: 16; V gene: TRBV7-8; CDR3 protein: CASSSHWTETNEKLFF
CDR3 length: 13; V gene: TRBV6-5; CDR3 protein: CASSVGTSGLIFF
CDR3 length: 17; V gene: TRBV5-1; CDR3 protein: CASSPGLAGGSYNEQFF
CDR3 length: 14; V gene: TRBV25-1; CDR3 protein: CASSDRGLFYGYTF
CDR3 length: 15; V gene: TRBV2; CDR3 protein: CASSTGQGPIYGYTF
CDR3 length: 13; V gene: TRBV7-2; CDR3 protein: CASSKDSHTEAFF
CDR3 length: 14; V gene: TRBV28; CDR3 protein: CASSPPIGANVLTF